These 17 T cell receptor beta chains were all obtained from the same sample, sequenced in a study of shared clonotypes between healthy human individuals. Repertoires were generated with immunoSEQ multiplex PCR, while TCRdb's copy carries only in-frame clones and drops some. The sample includes about 490,000 clones, over 65% of them seen just once. The sample consisted of PBMCs. The receptor set was obtained from a woman between 40 and 55 years old in good health. Some clones in this sample may be carry-over from other donors' samples.

The DNA of the CDR3 is TGTGCCAGCAGACGTAGCGGGACCTACGAGCAGTACTTC. It encodes CASRRSGTYEQYF. This chain uses TRBV27 with TRBJ2-5, with TRBD2 matching 8 bases. The DNA matches TRBJ2-7 better at its end, which makes the J call doubtful. The germline CDR1 and CDR2 sequences are MNHEY and SMNVEV (reference sequence). This CDR3 region has 13 residues.

The chain combines TRBV10-3 with TRBJ2-7; 9 bases fit TRBD1. Looked up from germline, CDR1 is ENHRY and CDR2 is SYGVKD. The length of the CDR3 is 18 residues. Germline trimming cut 6 bases from V and 0 bases from J; bases unmatched to any gene: 15. Here the CDR3 DNA reads TGTGCCATCAGGTCCACCTCCACCGGGACAGGGTTCTCCTACGAGCAGTACTTC. Encoded protein: CAIRSTSTGTGFSYEQYF.

V is TRBV7-3 and J is TRBJ2-3, with unresolved D. The germline V gene encodes CDR1 SGHTA and CDR2 FQGTGA. Trimming stripped 6 bases from V and 4 bases from J, with 11 bases between. The CDR3 loop spans 13 amino acids. In nucleotides, the CDR3 is TGTGCCAGCAGAAAGAGTGGTTCAGATACGCAGTATTTT. It translates to CASRKSGSDTQYF.

This clone has a single count. The chain carries TRBV7-9 and TRBJ2-5, with D possibly matching TRBD2 (5 bases). CDR3 size: 15 residues. Trimming took 1 base from V and 5 from J, leaving 14 bases between them. Germline V gene lookup returns CDR1 SEHNR and CDR2 FQNEAQ (reference sequence). The DNA of the CDR3 is TGTGCCAGCAGCTTAGGGAAGCGGATAGGGGAGACCCAGTACTTC. It is translated as CASSLGKRIGETQYF.

Points on this clone: Since no conserved phenylalanine or tryptophan closes the CDR3, a read error is the likely cause. The rearrangement links TRBV13 to TRBJ2-3; TRBD2 aligns across 7 bases. The CDR3 runs to 19 residues. J was trimmed by 2 bases and V by 1 base; bases with no gene match: 15. Germline-derived CDR1 and CDR2 are PRHDT and FYEKMQ (reference sequence). The CDR3 loop is CASSLAYLWTREFTDTQYL. DNA of the CDR3: TGTGCCAGCAGCTTAGCTTACCTTTGGACTAGGGAGTTCACAGATACGCAGTATCTT.

CDR3 sequence reads: CAWRSAVTDTQYF. The CDR3, as DNA: TGTGCCTGGAGGTCAGCGGTCACAGATACGCAGTATTTT. This chain uses TRBV30 with TRBJ2-3; perhaps TRBD2 as D (5 bases). CDR1 GTSNPN and CDR2 SVGIG come from the germline V gene (reference sequence). Trimming removed 3 bases from V and 2 bases from J, with 9 bases in between. The CDR3 contains 13 residues. Based on the CDR3 plus reference TRBV30 and TRBJ2-3, the full variable domain is SQTIHQWPATLVQPVGSPLSLECTVEGTSNPNLYWYRQAAGRGLQLLFYSVGIGQISSEVPQNLSASRPQDRQFILSSKKLLLSDSGFYLCAWRSAVTDTQYFGPGTRLTVL.

This chain links TRBV7-3 with TRBJ2-1; TRBD2 aligns across 9 bases. Germline assignment: CDR1 SGHTA and CDR2 FQGTGA. Trimming cost V 3 bases and J 9 bases; bases outside gene matches: 18. CDR3 length: 18 amino acids. The DNA for the CDR3 is TGTGCCAGCAGCTTCGCCTACCTCGGACTAGCGAGACCCCCTGAGCAGTTCTTC. The encoded protein is CASSFAYLGLARPPEQFF. Full variable domain (remainder filled in from reference TRBV7-3 and TRBJ2-1): GAGVSQTPSNKVTEKGKYVELRCDPISGHTALYWYRQSLGQGPEFLIYFQGTGAADDSGLPNDRFFAVRPEGSVSTLKIQRTERGDSAVYLCASSFAYLGLARPPEQFFGPGTRLTVL.

The J gene is TRBJ1-1, the V gene TRBV2, with a weak D call TRBD1 (6 bases). Germline V gene data show CDR1 as SNHLY and CDR2 as FYNNEI. This CDR3 comprises 14 residues. Deletions cut 8 bases from V and 0 bases from J, with 13 bases between. Here the CDR3 DNA reads TGTGCCAGCCAGCAACAGGGTCTGAACACTGAAGCTTTCTTT. The encoded protein is CASQQQGLNTEAFF.

This clone was seen at least ten times. Other DNA sequences of this sample code for an identical CDR3. CDR3 protein: CASSDSSGDYNEQFF. CDR3 bases: TGTGCCAGCAGTGACTCTAGCGGGGACTACAATGAGCAGTTCTTC. The chain uses TRBV6-4 and TRBJ2-1; TRBD2 agrees at 8 bases. Germline lookup yields CDR1 MRHNA and CDR2 SNTAGT. Trimming cost V 0 bases and J 3 bases; bases outside gene matches: 1. The CDR3 spans 15 residues.

This chain links TRBV7-9 with TRBJ1-2, with D possibly being TRBD1 (5 bases). Germline lookup yields CDR1 SEHNR and CDR2 FQNEAQ (reference sequence). Deletions cut 2 bases from V and 6 bases from J, with 10 bases between. The CDR3 extends over 13 amino acids. The CDR3 nucleotides read TGTGCCAGCAGCTTAAGGGGTTATGATGGCTACACCTTC. Protein: CASSLRGYDGYTF.

There are many counts of this clone. The chain is built from TRBV5-1 and TRBJ2-3; D is undetermined. The CDR3 spans 11 residues. Germline V gene sequence: CDR1 SGHRS, CDR2 YFSETQ. With 3 bases removed from V and 6 bases from J, the gap between germline ends came to 5 bases. In DNA form, the CDR3 reads TGCGCCAGCAGCTGGATCGATACGCAGTATTTT. Protein: CASSWIDTQYF.

This chain connects TRBV7-9 to TRBJ2-7; D remains unclear. CDR3 size: 16 residues. V was trimmed by 1 base and J by 1 base, leaving 14 bases between them. Germline V lookup: CDR1 SEHNR, CDR2 FQNEAQ (reference sequence). The chain's CDR3 is CASSLVSAARSYEQYF. The CDR3 nucleotides read TGTGCCAGCAGCTTAGTGAGTGCAGCGAGGTCCTACGAGCAGTACTTC. Together with reference TRBV7-9 and TRBJ2-7, the CDR3 gives the full variable domain: DTGVSQNPRHKITKRGQNVTFRCDPISEHNRLYWYRQTLGQGPEFLTYFQNEAQLEKSRLLSDRFSAERPKGSFSTLEIQRTEQGDSAMYLCASSLVSAARSYEQYFGPGTRLTVT.

Points on this clone: This sample also contains other DNA sequences that code for the same CDR3. The chain carries TRBV5-1 and TRBJ2-7, with 10 positions matching TRBD1. J lost 1 base, V lost 4 bases, and 17 bases had no gene match. CDR3 length equals 19 residues. Germline V gives CDR1 SGHRS, CDR2 YFSETQ. DNA of the CDR3: TGCGCCAGCAGCCTTGGGGGACAGGGGTTCCGGTCACTGTCCTACGAGCAGTACTTC. This gives the protein CASSLGGQGFRSLSYEQYF.

The chain links TRBV4-1 to TRBJ2-5; D not certain. Trimming cost V 1 base and J 5 bases, with 11 bases left between them. Germline V gene sequence: CDR1 MGHRA, CDR2 YSYEKL. The length of the CDR3 is 14 residues. The CDR3 protein is CASSQAFLGETQYF. Here the CDR3 DNA reads TGCGCCAGCAGCCAAGCCTTTCTTGGGGAGACCCAGTACTTC.

This rearrangement joins TRBV19 to TRBJ2-3; 7 nucleotides match TRBD1. J was trimmed by 4 bases and V by 6 bases; bases with no gene match: 16. This CDR3 has 17 residues. Germline lookup yields CDR1 LNHDA and CDR2 SQIVND (reference sequence). The CDR3 DNA follows: TGTGCCAGTAGCACCCTACAGGGGCAGACGGACGCAGATACGCAGTATTTT. Its protein product is CASSTLQGQTDADTQYF.

The chain uses TRBV29-1 and TRBJ2-5, with unresolved D. There are 14 residues in the CDR3. The V end was cut by 8 bases, the J end by 5 bases, with 21 bases between. Germline V lookup: CDR1 SQVTM, CDR2 ANQGSEA. The CDR3 DNA sequence: TGCAGCCACGACTTCAAGACGCTGGGGGAGACCCAGTACTTC. This codes for CSHDFKTLGETQYF.

The V and J genes are TRBV18 and TRBJ1-2; unclear D gene. The CDR3 extends over 14 amino acids. Germline CDR1 and CDR2: KGHSH and LQKENI. The ends were cut back, 5 bases at V and 7 bases at J, with 17 bases in the middle. As DNA, the CDR3 is TGTGCCAGCTCAGTGGGAACAGCAAGATCTGGCTACACCTTC. Translating it yields CASSVGTARSGYTF.